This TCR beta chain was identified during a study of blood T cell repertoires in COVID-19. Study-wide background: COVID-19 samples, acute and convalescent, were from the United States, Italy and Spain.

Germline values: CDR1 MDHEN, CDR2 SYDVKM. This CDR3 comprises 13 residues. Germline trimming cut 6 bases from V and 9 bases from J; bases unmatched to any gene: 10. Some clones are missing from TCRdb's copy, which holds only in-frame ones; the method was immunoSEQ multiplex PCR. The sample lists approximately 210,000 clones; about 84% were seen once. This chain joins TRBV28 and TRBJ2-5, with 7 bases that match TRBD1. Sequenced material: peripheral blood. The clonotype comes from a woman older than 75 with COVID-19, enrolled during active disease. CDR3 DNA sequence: TGTGCCAGCAGACAGGGCCTCCAGGGGGCCCAGTACTTC. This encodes CASRQGLQGAQYF.